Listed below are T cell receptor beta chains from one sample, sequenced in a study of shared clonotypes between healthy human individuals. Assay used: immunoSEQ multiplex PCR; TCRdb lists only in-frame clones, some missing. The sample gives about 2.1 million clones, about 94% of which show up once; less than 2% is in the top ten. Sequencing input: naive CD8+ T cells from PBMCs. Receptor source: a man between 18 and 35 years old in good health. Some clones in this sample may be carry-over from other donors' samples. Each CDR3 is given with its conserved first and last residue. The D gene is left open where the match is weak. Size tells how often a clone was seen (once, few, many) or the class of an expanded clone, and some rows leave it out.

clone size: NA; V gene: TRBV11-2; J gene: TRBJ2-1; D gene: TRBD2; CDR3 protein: CASSPGAGVYNEQFF; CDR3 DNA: TGTGCCAGCAGCCCCGGGGCGGGAGTTTACAATGAGCAGTTCTTC
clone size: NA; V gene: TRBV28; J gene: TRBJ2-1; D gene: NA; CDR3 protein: CASSLGNEQFF; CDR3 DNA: TGTGCCAGCAGTTTAGGTAATGAGCAGTTCTTC
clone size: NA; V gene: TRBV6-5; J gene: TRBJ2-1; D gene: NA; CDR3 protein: CARMDEQFF; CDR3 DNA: TGTGCCAGAATGGATGAGCAGTTCTTC
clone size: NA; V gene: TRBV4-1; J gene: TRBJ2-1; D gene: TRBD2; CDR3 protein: CASRKGETSGYNEQFF; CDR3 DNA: TGCGCCAGCAGAAAAGGGGAGACTAGCGGCTACAATGAGCAGTTCTTC
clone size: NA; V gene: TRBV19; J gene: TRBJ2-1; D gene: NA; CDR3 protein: CASSIFPGSRDEQFF; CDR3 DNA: TGTGCCAGTAGTATCTTCCCAGGCTCTAGGGATGAGCAGTTCTTC
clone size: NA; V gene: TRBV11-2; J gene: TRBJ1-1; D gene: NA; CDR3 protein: CASSWDIPGSTEAFF; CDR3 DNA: TGTGCCAGCAGCTGGGACATTCCGGGAAGCACTGAAGCTTTCTTT
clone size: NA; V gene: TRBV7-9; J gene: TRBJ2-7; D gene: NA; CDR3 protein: CASSLGGVGEQYF; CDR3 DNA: TGTGCCAGCAGCTTAGGAGGGGTCGGCGAGCAGTACTTC
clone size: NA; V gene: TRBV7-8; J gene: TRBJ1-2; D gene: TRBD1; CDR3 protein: CASSSHETGQGFNYGYTF; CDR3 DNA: TGTGCCAGCAGCTCCCACGAAACGGGACAGGGCTTTAACTATGGCTACACCTTC
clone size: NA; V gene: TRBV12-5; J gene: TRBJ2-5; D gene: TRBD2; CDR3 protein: CASTPGLAGQETQYF; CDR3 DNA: TGTGCTAGCACCCCCGGACTAGCGGGACAAGAGACCCAGTACTTC
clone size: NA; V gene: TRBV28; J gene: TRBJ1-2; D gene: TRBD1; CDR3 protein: CASSLPGTGSFGYTF; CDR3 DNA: TGTGCCAGCAGTCTCCCGGGGACAGGGTCGTTTGGCTACACCTTC
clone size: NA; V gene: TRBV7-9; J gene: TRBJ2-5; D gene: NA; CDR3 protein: CASSTPGYLKETQYF; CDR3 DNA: TGTGCCAGCAGCACTCCCGGGTACCTTAAAGAGACCCAGTACTTC
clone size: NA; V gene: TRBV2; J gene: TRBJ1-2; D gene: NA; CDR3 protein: CASTRDYGYTF; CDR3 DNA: TGTGCCAGCACCCGGGACTATGGCTACACCTTC
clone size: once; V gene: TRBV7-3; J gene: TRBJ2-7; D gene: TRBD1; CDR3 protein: CASSPQGADYEQYF; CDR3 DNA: TGTGCCAGCAGCCCACAGGGGGCCGATTACGAGCAGTACTTC
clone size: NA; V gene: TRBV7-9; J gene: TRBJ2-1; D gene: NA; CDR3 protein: CASSPPGEQFF; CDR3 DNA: TGTGCCAGCAGCCCCCCGGGTGAGCAGTTCTTC
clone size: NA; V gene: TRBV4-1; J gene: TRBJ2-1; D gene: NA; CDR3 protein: CASSQERGNEQFF; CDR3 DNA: TGCGCCAGCAGCCAAGAACGGGGGAATGAGCAGTTCTTC
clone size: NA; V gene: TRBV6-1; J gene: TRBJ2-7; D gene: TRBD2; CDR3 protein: CASTPGGAYEQYF; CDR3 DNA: TGTGCCAGCACCCCCGGGGGGGCCTACGAGCAGTACTTC